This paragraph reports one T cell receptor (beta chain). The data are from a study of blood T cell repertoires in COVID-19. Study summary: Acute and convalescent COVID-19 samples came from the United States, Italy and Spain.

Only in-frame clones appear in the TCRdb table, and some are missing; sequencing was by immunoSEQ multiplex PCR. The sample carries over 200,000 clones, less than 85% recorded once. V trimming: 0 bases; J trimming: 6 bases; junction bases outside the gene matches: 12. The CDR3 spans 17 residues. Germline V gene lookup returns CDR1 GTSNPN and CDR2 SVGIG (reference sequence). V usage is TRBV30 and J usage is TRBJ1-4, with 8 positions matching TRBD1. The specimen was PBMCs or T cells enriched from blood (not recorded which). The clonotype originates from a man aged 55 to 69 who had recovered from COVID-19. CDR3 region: CAWSVGDRPRRDEKLFF. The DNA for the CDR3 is TGTGCCTGGAGTGTAGGGGACAGGCCCCGTAGGGATGAAAAACTGTTTTTT.